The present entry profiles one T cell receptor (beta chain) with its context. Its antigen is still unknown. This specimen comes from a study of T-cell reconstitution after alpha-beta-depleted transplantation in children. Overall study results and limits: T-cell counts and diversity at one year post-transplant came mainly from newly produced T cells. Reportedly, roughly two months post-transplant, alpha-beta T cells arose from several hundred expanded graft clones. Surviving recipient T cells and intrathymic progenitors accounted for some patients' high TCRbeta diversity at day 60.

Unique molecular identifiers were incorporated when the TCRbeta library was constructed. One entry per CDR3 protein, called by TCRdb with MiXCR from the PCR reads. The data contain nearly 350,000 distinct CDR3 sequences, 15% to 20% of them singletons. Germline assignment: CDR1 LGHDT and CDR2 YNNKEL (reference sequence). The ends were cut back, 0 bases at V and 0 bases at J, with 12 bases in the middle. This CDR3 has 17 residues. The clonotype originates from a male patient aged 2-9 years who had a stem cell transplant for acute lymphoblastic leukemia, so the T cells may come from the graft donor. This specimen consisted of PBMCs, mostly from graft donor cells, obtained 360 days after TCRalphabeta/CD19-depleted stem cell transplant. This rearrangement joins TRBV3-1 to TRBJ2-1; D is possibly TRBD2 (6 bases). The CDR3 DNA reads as TGTGCCAGCAGCCAAGAGGCGGGATCGGGCTCCTACAATGAGCAGTTCTTC. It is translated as CASSQEAGSGSYNEQFF.